This T cell receptor beta chain was profiled in a study of OX40 agonist ivuxolimab in advanced cancers. Across the study: Patients got intravenous ivuxolimab at 0.01 to 10 mg/kg every 2 weeks.

Clones were sequenced by immunoSEQ multiplex PCR, and TCRdb holds only the in-frame ones, with some missing. Of around 25,000 clones in the sample, about 87% were seen once. The germline CDR1 and CDR2 sequences are MNHNS and SASEGT. Trimming shortened V by 5 bases and J by 0 bases, and 7 bases separated the two germline ends. This CDR3 has 13 amino acids. The V gene is TRBV6-1, the J gene TRBJ2-5, with D hard to call. The sequence was collected from an adult with an advanced solid tumor such as melanoma, head and neck, liver or kidney cancer. The sample consisted of CD4+ or CD8+ T cells sorted from blood, taken in a trial of the OX40 agonist ivuxolimab. The DNA for the CDR3 is TGTGCCAGCAGTAGGACGGACCAAGAGACCCAGTACTTC. This translates into CASSRTDQETQYF.